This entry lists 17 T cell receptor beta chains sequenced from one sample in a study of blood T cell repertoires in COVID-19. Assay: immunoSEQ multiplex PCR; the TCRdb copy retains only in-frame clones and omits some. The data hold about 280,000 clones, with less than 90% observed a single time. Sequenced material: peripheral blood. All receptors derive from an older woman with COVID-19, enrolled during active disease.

The CDR3 reads CASSFLIETQYF. DNA of the CDR3: TGTGCCAGCAGTTTCCTTATCGAGACCCAGTACTTC. The rearrangement uses TRBV12-3 or TRBV12-4 and TRBJ2-5; D is unresolved. The CDR3 runs 12 residues. The V and J ends lost 3 bases and 5 bases respectively, with 7 bases between them.

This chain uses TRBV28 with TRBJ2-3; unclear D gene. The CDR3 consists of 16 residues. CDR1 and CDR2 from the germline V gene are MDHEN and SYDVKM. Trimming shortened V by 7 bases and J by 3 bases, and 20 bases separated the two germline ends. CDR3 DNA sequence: TGTGCCAGCACCCCTAACGTCGCTGTATCGACAGATACGCAGTATTTT. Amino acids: CASTPNVAVSTDTQYF.

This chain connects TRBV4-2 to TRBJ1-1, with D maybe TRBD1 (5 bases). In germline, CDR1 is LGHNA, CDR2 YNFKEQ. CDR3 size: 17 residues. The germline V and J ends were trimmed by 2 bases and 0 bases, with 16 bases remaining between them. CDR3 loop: CASSQIHRPAMNTEAFF. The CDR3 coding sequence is TGTGCCAGCAGCCAAATACACAGGCCAGCTATGAACACTGAAGCTTTCTTT.

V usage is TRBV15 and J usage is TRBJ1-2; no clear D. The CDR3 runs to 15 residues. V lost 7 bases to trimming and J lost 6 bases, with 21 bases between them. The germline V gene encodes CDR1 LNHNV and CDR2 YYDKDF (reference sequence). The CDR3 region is CATTSEEGLRNGYTF. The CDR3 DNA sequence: TGTGCCACCACCTCAGAGGAAGGACTTCGCAATGGCTACACCTTC.

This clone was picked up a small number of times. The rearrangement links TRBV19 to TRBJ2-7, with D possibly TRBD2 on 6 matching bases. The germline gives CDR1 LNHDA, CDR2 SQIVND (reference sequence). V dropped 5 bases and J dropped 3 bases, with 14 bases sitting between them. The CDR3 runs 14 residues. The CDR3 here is CASSQAGTIYEQYF. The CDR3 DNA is TGTGCCAGTAGTCAGGCGGGGACCATCTACGAGCAGTACTTC.

In DNA form, the CDR3 reads TGTGCCAGCAGTCCTCAGGGGATAGAGACCCAGTACTTC. This gives the protein CASSPQGIETQYF. This sequence joins TRBV12-3 or TRBV12-4 and TRBJ2-5, with TRBD1 as a possible D gene (6 bases). This CDR3 has 13 amino acids. V was clipped by 5 bases and J by 4 bases, with 11 bases between them.

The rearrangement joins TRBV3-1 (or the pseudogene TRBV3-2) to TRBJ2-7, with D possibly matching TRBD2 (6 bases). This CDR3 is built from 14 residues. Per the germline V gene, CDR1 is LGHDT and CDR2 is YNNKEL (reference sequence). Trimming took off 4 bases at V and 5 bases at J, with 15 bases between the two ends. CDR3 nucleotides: TGTGCCAGCAGCCCCCGGAGGGATGACGACGAGCAGTACTTC. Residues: CASSPRRDDDEQYF.

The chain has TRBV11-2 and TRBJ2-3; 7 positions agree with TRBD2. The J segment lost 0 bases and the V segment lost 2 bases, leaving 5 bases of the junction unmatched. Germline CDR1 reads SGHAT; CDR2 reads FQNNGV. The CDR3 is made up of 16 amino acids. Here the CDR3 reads CASSLLGGGSTDTQYF. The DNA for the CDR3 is TGTGCCAGCAGCTTATTGGGCGGGGGTAGCACAGATACGCAGTATTTT.

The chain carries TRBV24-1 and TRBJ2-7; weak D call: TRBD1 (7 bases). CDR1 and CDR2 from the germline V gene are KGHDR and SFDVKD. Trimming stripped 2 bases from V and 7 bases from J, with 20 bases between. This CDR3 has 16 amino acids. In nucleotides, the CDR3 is TGTGCCACCAGTGATTCCCGGACAGGCGGGGCGAGGGAGCAGTACTTC. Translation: CATSDSRTGGAREQYF.

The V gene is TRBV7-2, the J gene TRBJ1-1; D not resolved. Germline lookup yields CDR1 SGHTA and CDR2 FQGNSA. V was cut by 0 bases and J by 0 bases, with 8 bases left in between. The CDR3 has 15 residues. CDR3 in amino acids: CASSLARPVNTEAFF. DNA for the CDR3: TGTGCCAGCAGCTTAGCGCGTCCTGTGAACACTGAAGCTTTCTTT.

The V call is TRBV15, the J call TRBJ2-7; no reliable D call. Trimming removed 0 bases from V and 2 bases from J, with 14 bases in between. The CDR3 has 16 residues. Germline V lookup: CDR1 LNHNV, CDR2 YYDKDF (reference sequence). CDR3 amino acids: CATSRDIGLVPYEQYF. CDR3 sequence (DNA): TGTGCCACCAGCAGAGATATTGGGCTCGTACCCTACGAGCAGTACTTC.

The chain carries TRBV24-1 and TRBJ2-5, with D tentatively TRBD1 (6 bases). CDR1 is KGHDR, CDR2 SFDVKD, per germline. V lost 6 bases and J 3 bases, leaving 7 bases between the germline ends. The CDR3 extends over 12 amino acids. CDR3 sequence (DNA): TGTGCCACCAGTCCAGGGGAAGAGACCCAGTACTTC. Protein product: CATSPGEETQYF.

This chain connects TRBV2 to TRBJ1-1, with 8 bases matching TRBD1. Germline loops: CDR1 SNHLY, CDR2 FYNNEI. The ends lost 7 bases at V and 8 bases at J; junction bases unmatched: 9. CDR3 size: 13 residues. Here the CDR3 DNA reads TGTGCCAGCAACCGGGACAGGAACATCGAAGCTTTCTTT. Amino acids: CASNRDRNIEAFF.

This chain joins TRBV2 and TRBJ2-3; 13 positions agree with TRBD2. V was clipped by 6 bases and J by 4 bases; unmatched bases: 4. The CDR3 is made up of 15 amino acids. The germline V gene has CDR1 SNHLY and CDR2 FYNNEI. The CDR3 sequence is CASSSTSGGPDTQYF. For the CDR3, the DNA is TGTGCCAGCAGCTCGACTAGCGGGGGGCCAGATACGCAGTATTTT.

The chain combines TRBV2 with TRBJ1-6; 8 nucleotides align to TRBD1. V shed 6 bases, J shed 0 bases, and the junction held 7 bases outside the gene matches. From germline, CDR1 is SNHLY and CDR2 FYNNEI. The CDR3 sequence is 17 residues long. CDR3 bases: TGTGCCAGCAGCCCTCGACAGGGGAGCTCCTATAATTCACCCCTCCACTTT. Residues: CASSPRQGSSYNSPLHF. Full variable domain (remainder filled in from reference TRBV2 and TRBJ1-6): EPEVTQTPSHQVTQMGQEVILRCVPISNHLYFYWYRQILGQKVEFLVSFYNNEISEKSEIFDDQFSVERPDGSNFTLKIRSTKLEDSAMYFCASSPRQGSSYNSPLHFGNGTRLTVT.

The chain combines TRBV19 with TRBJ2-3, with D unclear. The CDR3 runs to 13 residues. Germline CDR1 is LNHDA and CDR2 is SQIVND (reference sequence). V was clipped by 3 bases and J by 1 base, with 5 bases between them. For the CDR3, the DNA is TGTGCCAGTAGTATTACGGGCACAGATACGCAGTATTTT. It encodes CASSITGTDTQYF. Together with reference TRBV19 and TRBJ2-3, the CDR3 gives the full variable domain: DGGITQSPKYLFRKEGQNVTLSCEQNLNHDAMYWYRQDPGQGLRLIYYSQIVNDFQKGDIAEGYSVSREKKESFPLTVTSAQKNPTAFYLCASSITGTDTQYFGPGTRLTVL.

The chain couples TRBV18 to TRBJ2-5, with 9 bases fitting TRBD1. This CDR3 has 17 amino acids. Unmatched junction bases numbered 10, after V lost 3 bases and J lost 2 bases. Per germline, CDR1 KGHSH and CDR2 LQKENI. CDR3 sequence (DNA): TGTGCCAGCTCACCTTACAGGGGGCCAGGGGTACAAGAGACCCAGTACTTC. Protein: CASSPYRGPGVQETQYF.